Below are 3 T cell receptor beta chains sequenced from a single sample in a study of untreated major depressive disorder. Sequenced by immunoSEQ multiplex PCR; TCRdb stores in-frame clones only, minus some. The table has just over 20,000 clones, 70% to 90% seen once. Input material: CD4+ T cells from PBMCs. Receptors were obtained from a woman in her twenties or thirties in good health.

The gene calls are TRBV11-2 and TRBJ2-5; D remains unclear. The CDR3 consists of 13 residues. Germline lookup yields CDR1 SGHAT and CDR2 FQNNGV. The V end lost 2 bases, the J end lost 5 bases, and 9 bases lay between the germline ends. The CDR3 nucleotides read TGTGCCAGCAGCTTAAAGGGTGGGGAGACCCAGTACTTC. This encodes CASSLKGGETQYF.

The V call is TRBV10-1, the J call TRBJ2-1, with 11 bases matching TRBD2. Germline-derived CDR1 and CDR2 are WNHNN and SYGVQD (reference sequence). Trimming at V came to 2 bases and at J to 4 bases, leaving 1 base not matched to a gene. The CDR3 spans 15 residues. CDR3 residues: CASSEGTSGYNEQFF. CDR3 nucleotides: TGCGCCAGCAGTGAGGGGACTAGCGGATACAATGAGCAGTTCTTC.

The chain is built from TRBV10-1 and TRBJ2-2; D is possibly TRBD2 (6 bases). This CDR3 spans 13 amino acids. CDR1 is WNHNN and CDR2 is SYGVQD in the germline V gene (reference sequence). V was clipped by 4 bases and J by 7 bases, with 10 bases between them. The CDR3 sequence is CASSGSGVGELFF. Written as DNA, the CDR3 is TGCGCCAGCAGTGGATCGGGGGTCGGGGAGCTGTTTTTT.